This TCR beta chain was recovered during a study of CD8+ T cells in alopecia areata. Study-wide results and limits: Tofacitinib significantly lowered scalp clonality and expanded CD8+ clones among the top 100. Many expanded lesional clones persisted in scalp and blood during tofacitinib.

Trimming at V came to 10 bases and at J to 8 bases, leaving 8 bases not matched to a gene. The CDR3 is 13 amino acids. Germline lookup yields CDR1 SEHNR and CDR2 FQNEAQ (reference sequence). This clone was seen more than once but under ten times. Its antigen is as yet unknown. After isolation, RNA underwent reverse transcription to generate cDNA as the sequencing template. The repertoire was sequenced with immunoSEQ multiplex PCR; TCRdb's copy has only in-frame clones and lacks some. Of about 140,000 clones listed, 54% are singletons. Treatment: oral pan-JAK inhibitor, 5-10 mg twice daily. The sequence was obtained from a human donor with alopecia areata. The source was CD8+ T cells sorted from blood, collected at week 4, from a patient treated with tofacitinib. The gene calls are TRBV7-9 and TRBJ2-4, with TRBD1 matching 10 bases. The CDR3 protein is CATSSGTGDIQYF. CDR3 nucleotide sequence: TGTGCCACCTCGTCCGGGACAGGGGACATTCAGTACTTC.